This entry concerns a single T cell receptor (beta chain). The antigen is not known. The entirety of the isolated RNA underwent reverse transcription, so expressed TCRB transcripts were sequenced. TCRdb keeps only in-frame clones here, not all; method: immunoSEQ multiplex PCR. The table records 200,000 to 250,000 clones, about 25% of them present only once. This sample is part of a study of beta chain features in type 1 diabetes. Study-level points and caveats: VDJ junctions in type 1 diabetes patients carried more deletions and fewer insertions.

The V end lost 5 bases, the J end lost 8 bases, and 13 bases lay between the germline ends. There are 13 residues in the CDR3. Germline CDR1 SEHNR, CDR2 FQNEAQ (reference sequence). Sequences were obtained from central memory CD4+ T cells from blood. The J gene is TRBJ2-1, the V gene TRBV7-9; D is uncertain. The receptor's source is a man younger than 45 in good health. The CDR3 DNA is TGTGCCAGCAGCGCCAACTCTGGGGATGAGCAGTTCTTC. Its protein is CASSANSGDEQFF.